This entry describes one T cell receptor (beta chain). The patients serving as multiple sclerosis controls were treatment-naive. They had stable or active relapsing-remitting disease and fulfilled revised McDonald criteria. This specimen belongs to a study of CD8 T cells in Susac syndrome. After extraction with the RNeasy kit, roughly 0.45 to 1 ug of the RNA was reverse transcribed using random hexamers. Amplification of TCR beta CDR3 spanned 54 Vbeta and 13 Jbeta via immunoSEQ multiplex PCR. TCRdb fed the immunoSEQ multiplex PCR reads into MiXCR, producing one record per CDR3 protein. Of approximately 200,000 distinct CDR3 sequences detected, over 90% appear once; the ten largest clones hold roughly 0.088%. This TCR was sampled from a human donor with multiple sclerosis. Input material: CD4+ T cells from PBMCs.

The CDR3 is CSARDWGREVGGGYTF. DNA of the CDR3: TGCAGTGCTAGAGATTGGGGCAGGGAGGTCGGAGGTGGCTACACCTTC. The V call is TRBV20-1, the J call TRBJ1-2; tentatively, D is TRBD1 (5 bases). This CDR3 spans 16 amino acids. CDR1 DFQATT and CDR2 SNEGSKA come from the germline V gene (reference sequence). The ends were cut back, 0 bases at V and 7 bases at J, with 21 bases in the middle.